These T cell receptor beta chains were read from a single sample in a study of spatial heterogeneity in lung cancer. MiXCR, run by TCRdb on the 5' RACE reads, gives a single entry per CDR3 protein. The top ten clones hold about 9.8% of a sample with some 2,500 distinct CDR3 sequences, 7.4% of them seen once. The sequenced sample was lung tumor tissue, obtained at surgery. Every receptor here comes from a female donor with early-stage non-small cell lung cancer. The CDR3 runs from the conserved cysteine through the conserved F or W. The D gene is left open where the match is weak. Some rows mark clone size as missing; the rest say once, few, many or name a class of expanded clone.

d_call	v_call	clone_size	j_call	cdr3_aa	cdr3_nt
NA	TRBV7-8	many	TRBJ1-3	CASSLDIGTIYF	TGTGCCAGCAGCTTGGATATAGGCACCATATATTTT
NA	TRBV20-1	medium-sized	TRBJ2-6	CSARDVSGANVLTF	TGCAGTGCTAGAGATGTCTCTGGGGCCAACGTCCTGACTTTC
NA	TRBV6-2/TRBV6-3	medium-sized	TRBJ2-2	CASSYSEAGELFF	TGTGCCAGCAGTTACTCGGAAGCCGGGGAGCTGTTTTTT
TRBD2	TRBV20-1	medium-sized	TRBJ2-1	CSAREIAGAYNEQFF	TGCAGTGCTAGAGAAATAGCGGGGGCATACAATGAGCAGTTCTTC
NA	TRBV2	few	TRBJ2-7	CASGYRVSYYEQYF	TGTGCCAGCGGGTACAGGGTCAGTTATTACGAGCAGTACTTC
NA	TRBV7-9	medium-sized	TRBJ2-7	CASSQGTVEGREQYF	TGTGCCAGCAGCCAAGGGACGGTCGAGGGGAGAGAGCAGTACTTC
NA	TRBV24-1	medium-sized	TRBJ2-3	CATSDSSRTQYF	TGTGCCACCAGTGATTCTAGCAGGACGCAGTATTTT
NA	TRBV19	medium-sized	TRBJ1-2	CASSSTGDNYGYTF	TGTGCCAGTAGCTCAACAGGAGATAACTATGGCTACACCTTC
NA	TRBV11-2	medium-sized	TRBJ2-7	CASSLNPREQYF	TGTGCCAGCAGCCTCAACCCCCGCGAGCAGTACTTC
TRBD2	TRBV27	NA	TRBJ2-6	CASSGGLAGANVLTF	TGTGCCAGCAGTGGGGGACTAGCTGGGGCCAACGTCCTGACTTTC
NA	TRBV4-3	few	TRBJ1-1	CASSQAYYNTEAFF	TGCGCCAGCAGCCAAGCCTACTATAACACTGAAGCTTTCTTT
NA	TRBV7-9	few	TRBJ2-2	CASSLDSTVGELFF	TGTGCCAGCAGCCTCGACTCGACCGTGGGGGAGCTGTTTTTT
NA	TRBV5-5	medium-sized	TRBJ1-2	CASSPTARGIIGYTF	TGTGCCAGCAGCCCCACGGCTAGGGGCATAATTGGCTACACCTTC
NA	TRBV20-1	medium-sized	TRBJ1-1	CSASDRPDAEAFF	TGCAGTGCTAGCGACAGGCCGGACGCTGAAGCTTTCTTT
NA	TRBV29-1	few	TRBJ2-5	CSVGPEETQYF	TGCAGCGTTGGCCCTGAAGAGACCCAGTACTTC
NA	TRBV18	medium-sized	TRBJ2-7	CASSSLSGSRYEQYF	TGTGCCAGCTCATCCTTATCTGGGTCCCGCTACGAGCAGTACTTC
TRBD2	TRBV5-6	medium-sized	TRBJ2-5	CASSPGLDFQYF	TGTGCCAGCAGCCCGGGACTAGATTTCCAGTACTTC
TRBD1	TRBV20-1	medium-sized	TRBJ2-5	CSADALQGTYEETQYF	TGCAGTGCGGACGCTCTACAGGGGACCTACGAAGAGACCCAGTACTTC
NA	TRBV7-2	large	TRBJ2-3	CASSFWGSTDTQYF	TGTGCCAGCAGCTTTTGGGGGAGCACAGATACGCAGTATTTT
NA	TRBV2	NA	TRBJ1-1	CASSGGRYSGGAFF	TGTGCCAGCAGCGGAGGTCGGTACTCTGGGGGAGCTTTCTTT
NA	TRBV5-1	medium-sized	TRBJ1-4	CASSLAGTSGEKLFF	TGCGCCAGCAGCTTGGCAGGGACGTCTGGTGAAAAACTGTTTTTT
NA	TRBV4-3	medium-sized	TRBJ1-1	CASSQDLRSTEAFF	TGCGCCAGCAGCCAAGATTTGAGGAGCACTGAAGCTTTCTTT
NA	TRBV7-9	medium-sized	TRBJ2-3	CASSLGRGPTDTQYF	TGTGCCAGCAGCTTAGGCCGGGGGCCAACAGATACGCAGTATTTT
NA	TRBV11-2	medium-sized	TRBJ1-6	CASSGTGTDNSPLHF	TGTGCCAGCAGCGGAACCGGGACCGATAATTCACCCCTCCATTTT
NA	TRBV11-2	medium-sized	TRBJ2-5	CASSLSLQETQYF	TGTGCCAGCAGCTTATCTTTGCAAGAGACCCAGTACTTC
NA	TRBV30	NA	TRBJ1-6	CAWSMKGNSPLHF	TGTGCCTGGAGTATGAAGGGGAATTCACCCCTCCACTTT
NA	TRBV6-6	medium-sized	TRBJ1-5	CASSSPGGGHNQPQHF	TGTGCCAGCAGCTCACCGGGCGGGGGGCACAATCAGCCCCAGCATTTT
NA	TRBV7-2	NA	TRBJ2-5	CASSLESGLGETQYF	TGTGCCAGCAGCTTAGAATCAGGGCTTGGAGAGACCCAGTACTTC
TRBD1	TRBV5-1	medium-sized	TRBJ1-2	CASSLPTGATYGYTF	TGCGCCAGCAGCCTTCCTACAGGGGCCACCTATGGCTACACCTTC
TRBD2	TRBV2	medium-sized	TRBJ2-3	CASRPGLASTDTQYF	TGTGCCAGCAGACCGGGACTAGCTAGCACAGATACGCAGTATTTT
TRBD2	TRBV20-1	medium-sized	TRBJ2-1	CSARDSGTKKYNEQFF	TGCAGTGCTAGAGACTCCGGGACTAAAAAGTACAATGAGCAGTTCTTC
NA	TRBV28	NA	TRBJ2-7	CASRTRNTMSGAAGEQYF	TGTGCCAGCAGAACCCGTAACACGATGTCAGGGGCGGCTGGCGAGCAGTACTTC
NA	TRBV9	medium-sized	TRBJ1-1	CATLGVNTEAFF	TGTGCCACCTTGGGGGTGAACACTGAAGCTTTCTTT
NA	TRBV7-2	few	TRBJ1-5	CASSLRREGQPQHF	TGTGCCAGCAGCTTACGCAGGGAGGGCCAGCCCCAGCATTTT
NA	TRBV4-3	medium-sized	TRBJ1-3	CASSQDPLTGNTIYF	TGCGCCAGCAGCCAAGATCCACTTACTGGAAACACCATATATTTT
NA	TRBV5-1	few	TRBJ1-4	CASSLGFGPSTNEKLFF	TGCGCCAGCAGCTTGGGGTTCGGGCCGTCAACTAATGAAAAACTGTTTTTT
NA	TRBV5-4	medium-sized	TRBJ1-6	CASSVTGNSPLHF	TGTGCCAGCAGCGTAACAGGGAATTCACCCCTCCACTTT
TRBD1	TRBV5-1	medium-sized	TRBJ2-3	CASVQGMDVADTQYF	TGCGCCAGCGTACAGGGGATGGATGTTGCAGATACGCAGTATTTT
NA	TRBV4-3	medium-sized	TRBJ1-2	CASSQESGYGYTF	TGCGCCAGCAGCCAAGAATCAGGGTATGGCTACACCTTC
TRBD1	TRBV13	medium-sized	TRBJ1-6	CASSAGQGRLAPLHF	TGTGCCAGCAGCGCCGGACAGGGACGCTTGGCTCCCCTCCACTTT